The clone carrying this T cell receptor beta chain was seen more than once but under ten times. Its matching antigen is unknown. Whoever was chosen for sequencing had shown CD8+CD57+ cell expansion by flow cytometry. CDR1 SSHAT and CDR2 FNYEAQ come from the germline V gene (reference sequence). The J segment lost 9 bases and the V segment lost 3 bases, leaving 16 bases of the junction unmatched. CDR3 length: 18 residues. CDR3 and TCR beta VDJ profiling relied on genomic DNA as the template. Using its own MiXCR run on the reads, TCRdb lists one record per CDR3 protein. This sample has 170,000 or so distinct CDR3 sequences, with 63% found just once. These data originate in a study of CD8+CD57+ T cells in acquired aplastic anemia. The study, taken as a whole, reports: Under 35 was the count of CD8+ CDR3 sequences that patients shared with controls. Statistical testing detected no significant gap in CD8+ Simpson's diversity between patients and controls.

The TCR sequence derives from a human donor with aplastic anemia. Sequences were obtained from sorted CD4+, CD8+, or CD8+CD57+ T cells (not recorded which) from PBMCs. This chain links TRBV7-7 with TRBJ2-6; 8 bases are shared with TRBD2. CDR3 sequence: CASSFRQGRLREVNVLTF. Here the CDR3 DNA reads TGTGCCAGCAGCTTTCGGCAGGGAAGGCTGCGGGAGGTCAACGTCCTGACTTTC.